This paragraph reports one T cell receptor beta chain. Survey-level immunoSEQ sequencing profiled the TCR beta repertoire. This table comes from immunoSEQ multiplex PCR, and its TCRdb copy is limited to in-frame clones, with some not included. The table has some 70,000 clones, about 93% seen once. Germline CDR1 and CDR2: SGHAT and FQNNGV. With 1 base removed from V and 4 bases from J, the gap between germline ends came to 13 bases. There are 15 residues in the CDR3. The chain employs TRBV11-2 and TRBJ1-2; possible D gene TRBD1, 5 bases. The specimen sequenced was PBMCs. The receptor comes from a man aged 40-49 years with rheumatoid arthritis. The chain's CDR3 is CASSLVGQGVYGYTF. The CDR3 DNA follows: TGTGCCAGCAGCTTAGTGGGCCAGGGAGTCTATGGCTACACCTTC. Full variable domain (rest looked up from reference TRBV11-2 and TRBJ1-2): EAGVAQSPRYKIIEKRQSVAFWCNPISGHATLYWYQQILGQGPKLLIQFQNNGVVDDSQLPKDRFSAERLKGVDSTLKIQPAKLEDSAVYLCASSLVGQGVYGYTFGSGTRLTVV.